The clone carrying this T cell receptor beta chain was counted a few times. Its antigen remains unidentified. The data originate from a study of beta chain features in type 1 diabetes. Study-level results: Over-representation of high TCR-expressing cells was a possible consequence of cDNA sequencing.

Expressed TCRB transcripts got sequenced, as all isolated RNA was reverse transcribed. Generated by immunoSEQ multiplex PCR, the TCRdb table keeps only in-frame clones and is missing some. The repertoire includes hundreds of thousands of clones, approximately 12% of them detected once, and 0.017% sits in the top ten. Trimming pared 5 bases from V and 2 bases from J, leaving 15 bases between. This CDR3 contains 16 residues. CDR1 and CDR2 from the germline V gene are MDHEN and SYDVKM. The TCR was taken from a man in his late teens or twenties in good health. The sequenced material came from naive CD4+ T cells from blood. The rearrangement links TRBV28 to TRBJ1-4; a weak D match, TRBD1 (5 bases). In nucleotides, the CDR3 is TGTGCCAGCAGTCCCCCGCAGGGCGCTACTAATGAAAAACTGTTTTTT. Translated, it gives CASSPPQGATNEKLFF.